This is a list of T cell receptor beta chains from one sample in a study of cytomegalovirus exposure and HLA in healthy donors. The assay was immunoSEQ multiplex PCR, and TCRdb's table has in-frame clones only and misses some. The sample carries 150,000 to 180,000 clones, more than 60% recorded once. What was sequenced was PBMCs. These receptors came from a woman in her forties in good health and CMV-seronegative. Each CDR3 is given with its conserved first and last residue. Each record gives: D gene, J gene, V gene, clone size, CDR3 DNA, CDR3 protein. A D gene is named only where the DNA matches it firmly. Clone size appears in some rows only: once, few, many, or a class for an expanded clone.

>TRBD2|TRBJ2-3|TRBV10-1|-
TGCGCCAGCAGCCCCGGGACTAGCGGGAGAGGCCGGGATACGCAGTATTTT
CASSPGTSGRGRDTQYF
>-|TRBJ1-6|TRBV6-4|-
TGTGCCAGCAGTGACAATCTTAATTCACCCCTCCACTTT
CASSDNLNSPLHF
>-|TRBJ1-1|TRBV11-3|-
TGTGCCAGCAGCTTTAGTTTCGCTGAAGCTTTCTTT
CASSFSFAEAFF
>-|TRBJ2-3|TRBV1|-
TGCACCAGCAGCCAAGATAACCTAGCGGGGGGGAGCACAGATACGCAGTATTTT
CTSSQDNLAGGSTDTQYF
>TRBD2|TRBJ2-7|TRBV6-1|-
TGTGCCAGCACTAATCTAGCGGGTGGCGTTAACGAGCAGTACTTC
CASTNLAGGVNEQYF
>-|TRBJ2-1|TRBV28|-
TGTGCCAGCATCGGCGGGACGGGCTACAATGAGCAGTTCTTC
CASIGGTGYNEQFF
>TRBD1|TRBJ1-1|TRBV10-3|-
TGTGCCCTCAAGGCCAGGGGGGACACTGAAGCTTTCTTT
CALKARGDTEAFF
>-|TRBJ1-1|TRBV18|-
TGTGCCAGCTCACCATCCCAGACACTAGGGAGGAACACTGAAGCTTTCTTT
CASSPSQTLGRNTEAFF
>-|TRBJ1-3|TRBV5-1|once
TGCGCCAGCAGCCCCAGAAGCTCTGGAAACACCATATATTTT
CASSPRSSGNTIYF
>-|TRBJ1-5|TRBV21-1|-
TGTGCCAGCAGCAATGGGGCGCCGGAACAGCCCCAGCATTTT
CASSNGAPEQPQHF
>-|TRBJ2-5|TRBV5-1|-
TGCGCCAGCAGCTTGGGGACAGGAGGGGAGACCCAGTACTTC
CASSLGTGGETQYF
>TRBD2|TRBJ2-2|TRBV25-1|-
TGTGCCAGCAGTGAATGGGGGGGTTTAGGCACCGGGGAGCTGTTTTTT
CASSEWGGLGTGELFF
>TRBD2|TRBJ2-5|TRBV5-1|few
TGCGCCAGCAGTTCGGGACTAGCGGGAGGGTTACAGACCCAGTACTTC
CASSSGLAGGLQTQYF
>TRBD1|TRBJ1-2|TRBV5-6|-
TGTGCCAGCCGCATAGACAGGGAAGGCTACACCTTC
CASRIDREGYTF
>-|TRBJ2-5|TRBV11-2|once
TGTGCCAGCAGCCTCGGGGAGACCCAGTACTTC
CASSLGETQYF
>TRBD1|TRBJ2-5|TRBV5-1|-
TGCGCCAGCAGCTTAATCCACACAGGGGGCTTTGGGGAGACCCAGTACTTC
CASSLIHTGGFGETQYF
>TRBD1|TRBJ2-7|TRBV28|-
TGTGCCAGCACCTCACCGGGACAGACCTCCTACGAGCAGTACTTC
CASTSPGQTSYEQYF
>-|TRBJ2-5|TRBV19|-
TGTGCCAGTAGTAGAGAGCTATGGGAGACCCAGTACTTC
CASSRELWETQYF
>-|TRBJ1-4|TRBV2|few
TGTGCCAGCAGTGCGGGGTTTAGGGTTGTAGAAAAACTGTTTTTT
CASSAGFRVVEKLFF
>TRBD1|TRBJ1-1|TRBV29-1|-
TGCAGCGTCGCCAGGACAGGGGTAAACACTGAAGCTTTCTTT
CSVARTGVNTEAFF
>TRBD1|TRBJ1-2|TRBV30|once
TGTGCCTGGAGTCCCGGGACAGACTATGGCTACACCTTC
CAWSPGTDYGYTF
>TRBD1|TRBJ1-5|TRBV7-9|-
TGTGCCAGCAGCTTTGGGGGACAGGCTGGCAATCAGCCCCAGCATTTT
CASSFGGQAGNQPQHF
>-|TRBJ1-1|TRBV29-1|-
TGCAGCGGCAGAAATGGGGGGGCGAACACTGAAGCTTTCTTT
CSGRNGGANTEAFF
>TRBD1|TRBJ1-1|TRBV6-4|-
TGTGCCAGCAGTGAACAAGGAGGGGGCATAGCTTTCTTT
CASSEQGGGIAFF
>-|TRBJ1-1|TRBV12-2|few
TGTGCAAGTCGCTTAACGGGACATTTTATGAACACTGAAGCTTTCTTT
CASRLTGHFMNTEAFF
>-|TRBJ2-5|TRBV29-1|-
TGCAGCGTTGTTGGTACAGAACCGTCGAAGACCCAGTACTTC
CSVVGTEPSKTQYF
>-|TRBJ1-3|TRBV5-8|-
TGTGCCAGCAGCTTGGAGCAGGGGTTCTCTGGAAACACCATATATTTT
CASSLEQGFSGNTIYF
>-|TRBJ2-7|TRBV5-6|-
TGTGCCAGCAGCTTGGCCGGGAACTCACTGAGTGAGCAGTACTTC
CASSLAGNSLSEQYF
>TRBD1|TRBJ1-1|TRBV4-2|-
TGTGCCAGCAGCCAAGGGTCTCGGACAGGGCGAACTGAAGCTTTCTTT
CASSQGSRTGRTEAFF
>-|TRBJ1-3|TRBV4-2|-
TGTGCCAGCAGCCAGCAGGGTGACTCTGGAAACACCATATATTTT
CASSQQGDSGNTIYF
>TRBD1|TRBJ1-2|TRBV6-5|-
TGTGCCAGCAGGGGACAGGGCCCTTATGGCTACACCTTC
CASRGQGPYGYTF
>TRBD1|TRBJ1-3|TRBV6-5|-
TGTGCCAGCAGGTTGACAGGGGCTGGAAACACCATATATTTT
CASRLTGAGNTIYF
>-|TRBJ2-6|TRBV5-1|-
TGCGCCAGCAGTGACGGGGGTATAGGCACCAACGTCCTGACTTTC
CASSDGGIGTNVLTF
>-|TRBJ1-5|TRBV2|once
TGTGCCAGCAGTGAACAGGGGTCTGGAGGGCCCCAGCATTTT
CASSEQGSGGPQHF
>TRBD1|TRBJ1-1|TRBV5-1|once
TGCGCCAGCAGCTTGGGACAGGGGGCGAAGGGGGACACTGAAGCTTTCTTT
CASSLGQGAKGDTEAFF
>TRBD1|TRBJ2-7|TRBV10-3|-
TGTGCCATCAGCCGCACAGGGGACTCCTACGAGCAGTACTTC
CAISRTGDSYEQYF
>-|TRBJ1-2|TRBV7-6|-
TGTGCCAGCAGCCGTGCCGGGTCGGGATTCCAAGGCTACACCTTC
CASSRAGSGFQGYTF
>TRBD1|TRBJ2-3|TRBV4-1|-
TGCGCCAGCAGCGTACAGGGGGCATCGGATACGCAGTATTTT
CASSVQGASDTQYF
>-|TRBJ1-3|TRBV11-3|-
TGTGCCAGCAGCTTACTTCCTGGAAACACCATATATTTT
CASSLLPGNTIYF
>-|TRBJ1-1|TRBV28|-
TGTGCCAGCAGTTTCGACAGGTGGGAAGCTTTCTTT
CASSFDRWEAFF
>-|TRBJ1-1|TRBV5-1|-
TGCGCCAGCAGCTTCCTTACCGGGGTCGGAGTGGGGACTGAAGCTTTCTTT
CASSFLTGVGVGTEAFF
>-|TRBJ2-5|TRBV5-4|-
TGTGCCAGCAGCTTGGACAGGAGCCAAGAGACCCAGTACTTC
CASSLDRSQETQYF
>TRBD2|TRBJ2-7|TRBV7-9|-
TGTGCCAGCAGCCCATTCGATCGGGGGACTAGCCGAAACGAGCAGTACTTC
CASSPFDRGTSRNEQYF
>-|TRBJ1-1|TRBV6-6|-
TGTGCCAGCAGCCCCCGGAGAATGAACACTGAAGCTTTCTTT
CASSPRRMNTEAFF
>TRBD1|TRBJ2-5|TRBV10-3|-
TGTGCCATCAGTGAGTTGGGGGGGACAGGGGTTTCGGAGACCCAGTACTTC
CAISELGGTGVSETQYF
>-|TRBJ2-7|TRBV5-6|-
TGTGCCAGCAGCGGACAGACCCTCTACGAGCAGTACTTC
CASSGQTLYEQYF
>-|TRBJ2-2|TRBV5-6|once
TGTGCCAGCAGCTCCCCGGGAGGACAGGGAATCATTTACACCGGGGAGCTGTTTTTT
CASSSPGGQGIIYTGELFF
>TRBD1|TRBJ2-7|TRBV5-1|once
TGCGCCAGCAGCTTGGAGGTAGGGGGCAGGTACGAGCAGTACTTC
CASSLEVGGRYEQYF
>-|TRBJ1-3|TRBV6-1|many
TGTGCCAGCAGAGTCGATAGTAGCTCTGGAAACACCATATATTTT
CASRVDSSSGNTIYF
>TRBD1|TRBJ2-3|TRBV7-9|once
TGTGCCAGCAGCTCGATGGGACAGGGTGCAGATACGCAGTATTTT
CASSSMGQGADTQYF
>-|TRBJ2-5|TRBV5-1|-
TGCGCCAGCAGCTTGGGGACAGTACAAGAGACCCAGTACTTC
CASSLGTVQETQYF
>-|TRBJ1-2|TRBV6-5|few
TGTGCCTGCTTTCTGGGGAGGGACTATGGCTACACCTTC
CACFLGRDYGYTF
>-|TRBJ2-2|TRBV5-1|-
TGCGCCAGCAGCTTGGGGCAACCGAACACCGGGGAGCTGTTTTTT
CASSLGQPNTGELFF
>-|TRBJ1-2|TRBV30|few
TGTGCCTGGAGTGCAGGGCCCCGTGGCTACACCTTC
CAWSAGPRGYTF
>TRBD2|TRBJ2-7|TRBV14|few
TGTGCCAGCAGCCCCCGACCAGGACTAGCGGGGGGACACTACGAGCAGTACTTC
CASSPRPGLAGGHYEQYF
>TRBD2|TRBJ2-1|TRBV5-4|-
TGTGCCAGCAGCAAATCTAGCGGAACCTACAATGAGCAGTTCTTC
CASSKSSGTYNEQFF
>-|TRBJ1-1|TRBV5-1|once
TGCGCCAGCAGCCAGCCCGGGGGGGCAACTGAAGCTTTCTTT
CASSQPGGATEAFF